What follows is one TCR beta chain and its context. Its antigen is not known. These data originate in a study of blood T cells in healthy people across ages. Next came a second PCR, run for about 6 to 12 cycles, which used a sample-barcoded 5' primer along with a J-beta primer mix. Via MiXCR, TCRdb re-called the 5' RACE reads, giving one row per CDR3 protein. The table includes more than 800,000 distinct CDR3 sequences, 35% to 50% detected once. The study, taken as a whole, reports: A conclusive naive versus antigen-experienced comparison was prevented by the unsorted PBMCs.

Germline V gene data show CDR1 as SGHRS and CDR2 as YFSETQ. The ends were cut back, 3 bases at V and 1 base at J, with 10 bases in the middle. The length of the CDR3 is 14 residues. The rearrangement joins TRBV5-1 to TRBJ2-5; D tentatively fits TRBD1 or TRBD2 (6 bases each). The origin of this receptor is a woman aged 55-69 years in good health. The source material was blood. CDR3 coding DNA: TGCGCCAGCAGCTCGTGGGGGGCCCAAGAGACCCAGTACTTC. Translated, it gives CASSSWGAQETQYF.